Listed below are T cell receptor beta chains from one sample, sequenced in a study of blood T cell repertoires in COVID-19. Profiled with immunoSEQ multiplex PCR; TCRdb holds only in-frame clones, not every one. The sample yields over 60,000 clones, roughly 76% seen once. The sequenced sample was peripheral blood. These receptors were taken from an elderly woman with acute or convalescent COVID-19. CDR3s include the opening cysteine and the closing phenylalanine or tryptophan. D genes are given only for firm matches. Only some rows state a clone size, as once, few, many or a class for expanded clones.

CDR3 DNA: TGTGCCAGCAGCTTTGACAGGGACCTACAGTATTTT
CDR3 protein: CASSFDRDLQYF
D gene: TRBD1
clone size: .
V gene: TRBV7-9
J gene: TRBJ2-3

CDR3 DNA: TGTGCCAGCGGGGGGACCGCCCCCTACGAGCAGTACTTC
CDR3 protein: CASGGTAPYEQYF
D gene: .
clone size: .
V gene: TRBV28
J gene: TRBJ2-7

CDR3 DNA: TGCGCCAGCAGCTTGGAACCTCAGGGATCCTACAATGAGCAGTTCTTC
CDR3 protein: CASSLEPQGSYNEQFF
D gene: .
clone size: few
V gene: TRBV5-1
J gene: TRBJ2-1

CDR3 DNA: TGTGCCAGCAGCTTGGGTGGGACAGGTGAAGCTTTCTTT
CDR3 protein: CASSLGGTGEAFF
D gene: TRBD1
clone size: .
V gene: TRBV5-4
J gene: TRBJ1-1

CDR3 DNA: TGTGCCAGCAGCTTACGGGAGACCCAGTACTTC
CDR3 protein: CASSLRETQYF
D gene: .
clone size: .
V gene: TRBV5-4
J gene: TRBJ2-5

CDR3 DNA: TGTGCCAGCAGGTTTGGGCAGCGGGGGGGACTGGTGACCCAGTACTTC
CDR3 protein: CASRFGQRGGLVTQYF
D gene: TRBD2
clone size: few
V gene: TRBV2
J gene: TRBJ2-5

CDR3 DNA: TGTGCCAGCCTCGTCGGGACAGGTACCGGGTACAATGAGCAGTTCTTC
CDR3 protein: CASLVGTGTGYNEQFF
D gene: TRBD1
clone size: .
V gene: TRBV28
J gene: TRBJ2-1

CDR3 DNA: TGTGCCAGCAGCCGTGGGGGCGGTTACGAGCAGTACTTC
CDR3 protein: CASSRGGGYEQYF
D gene: .
clone size: .
V gene: TRBV4-2
J gene: TRBJ2-7

CDR3 DNA: TGTGCCAGCAGTTACCGGGCACAGGGATCTAGCAATCAGCCCCAGCATTTT
CDR3 protein: CASSYRAQGSSNQPQHF
D gene: .
clone size: .
V gene: TRBV6-2/TRBV6-3
J gene: TRBJ1-5

CDR3 DNA: TGTGCCAGTAGTGAGAGATCTGGAAACACCATATATTTT
CDR3 protein: CASSERSGNTIYF
D gene: .
clone size: few
V gene: TRBV19
J gene: TRBJ1-3

CDR3 DNA: TGCGCCAGCTCCCCGGGGGGACAGGGGAACACTGAAGCTTTCTTT
CDR3 protein: CASSPGGQGNTEAFF
D gene: TRBD1
clone size: once
V gene: TRBV5-1
J gene: TRBJ1-1

CDR3 DNA: TGTGCCAGCTCCCCAGAGGTACGACGCGGGAGAAGCGAGCAGTACTTC
CDR3 protein: CASSPEVRRGRSEQYF
D gene: TRBD2
clone size: .
V gene: TRBV18
J gene: TRBJ2-7

CDR3 DNA: TGTGCCACCAGCAGAGGGACAAGCACTGAAGCTTTCTTT
CDR3 protein: CATSRGTSTEAFF
D gene: .
clone size: once
V gene: TRBV15
J gene: TRBJ1-1

CDR3 DNA: TGCGCCAGCAGCTGGGGACAGGGGAGCGGGGCCAACGTCCTGACTTTC
CDR3 protein: CASSWGQGSGANVLTF
D gene: TRBD1
clone size: .
V gene: TRBV5-1
J gene: TRBJ2-6

CDR3 DNA: TGTGCCAGCAGCTGGAGCGGTAGCCCCCACGAGCAGTACTTC
CDR3 protein: CASSWSGSPHEQYF
D gene: .
clone size: .
V gene: TRBV11-2
J gene: TRBJ2-7

CDR3 DNA: TGTGCCAGCAGTTCCGGGGGTGGGTACGAGCAGTACTTC
CDR3 protein: CASSSGGGYEQYF
D gene: .
clone size: .
V gene: TRBV27
J gene: TRBJ2-7

CDR3 DNA: TGTGCCAGCTCAACTCCGGGACAGGGACGTAATGAAAAACTGTTTTTT
CDR3 protein: CASSTPGQGRNEKLFF
D gene: TRBD1
clone size: few
V gene: TRBV5-6
J gene: TRBJ1-4

CDR3 DNA: TGTGCCAGCAGCTTAGCCTTTACCGGGGATACGCAGTATTTT
CDR3 protein: CASSLAFTGDTQYF
D gene: .
clone size: .
V gene: TRBV7-2
J gene: TRBJ2-3

CDR3 DNA: TGTGCCAGCAGCCCTTCCGGGACAGGGAGCGAGCAGTACTTC
CDR3 protein: CASSPSGTGSEQYF
D gene: TRBD1
clone size: .
V gene: TRBV11-3
J gene: TRBJ2-7

CDR3 DNA: TGTGCCAGCAACCTCCCGGGACAGGGATATGAGCAGTTCTTC
CDR3 protein: CASNLPGQGYEQFF
D gene: TRBD1
clone size: .
V gene: TRBV27
J gene: TRBJ2-1

CDR3 DNA: TGTGCCAGCAGTTACACCCGGGACAGGGGGAATCAGCCCCAGCATTTT
CDR3 protein: CASSYTRDRGNQPQHF
D gene: TRBD1
clone size: .
V gene: TRBV6-5
J gene: TRBJ1-5

CDR3 DNA: TGTGCCAGCAGCTTCATAAACGGGAGGGATCAGTATTTT
CDR3 protein: CASSFINGRDQYF
D gene: TRBD2
clone size: .
V gene: TRBV7-2
J gene: TRBJ2-3

CDR3 DNA: TGTGCCAGCAGCCAAGGGGGGGTCTATGGCTACACCTTC
CDR3 protein: CASSQGGVYGYTF
D gene: .
clone size: .
V gene: TRBV3-1/TRBV3-2
J gene: TRBJ1-2

CDR3 DNA: TGTGCCAGCAGCCCTTACTCGGTCTCCTACAATGAGCAGTTCTTC
CDR3 protein: CASSPYSVSYNEQFF
D gene: .
clone size: .
V gene: TRBV11-3
J gene: TRBJ2-1

CDR3 DNA: TGTGCCAGTACTCGACAGGAGAGCAATCAGCCCCAGCATTTT
CDR3 protein: CASTRQESNQPQHF
D gene: .
clone size: few
V gene: TRBV19
J gene: TRBJ1-5

CDR3 DNA: TGTGCCAGCAGCTTAGGACAGGGGGTAGGGTACACCATATATTTT
CDR3 protein: CASSLGQGVGYTIYF
D gene: TRBD1
clone size: .
V gene: TRBV7-2
J gene: TRBJ1-3

CDR3 DNA: TGTGCCAGCTCACCCTACGATTCCTCGGGAGGAAACACCATATATTTT
CDR3 protein: CASSPYDSSGGNTIYF
D gene: .
clone size: .
V gene: TRBV18
J gene: TRBJ1-3

CDR3 DNA: TGTGCCAGCAACCTAGGTCTCTCTGGGGCCAACGTCCTGACTTTC
CDR3 protein: CASNLGLSGANVLTF
D gene: .
clone size: .
V gene: TRBV5-5
J gene: TRBJ2-6

CDR3 DNA: TGTGCCAGCAGCTTATCACGGGGTCGGCGGACCGGGGAGCTGTTTTTT
CDR3 protein: CASSLSRGRRTGELFF
D gene: .
clone size: .
V gene: TRBV3-1/TRBV3-2
J gene: TRBJ2-2

CDR3 DNA: TGCGCCAGCAGTGAGCCGGACAGGGGTGTTGAAAAACTGTTTTTT
CDR3 protein: CASSEPDRGVEKLFF
D gene: TRBD1
clone size: .
V gene: TRBV10-2
J gene: TRBJ1-4

CDR3 DNA: TGTGCCATCAGTGAACAGATCAATCAGCCCCAGCATTTT
CDR3 protein: CAISEQINQPQHF
D gene: .
clone size: once
V gene: TRBV10-3
J gene: TRBJ1-5

CDR3 DNA: TGTGCCAGCAGCGTAGGGGGGACAGGGGCTAACTATGGCTACACCTTC
CDR3 protein: CASSVGGTGANYGYTF
D gene: TRBD1
clone size: once
V gene: TRBV9
J gene: TRBJ1-2

CDR3 DNA: TGTGCCAGCAGCTTAGGGGCCAGCGATAGCAATCAGCCCCAGCATTTT
CDR3 protein: CASSLGASDSNQPQHF
D gene: .
clone size: .
V gene: TRBV7-3
J gene: TRBJ1-5

CDR3 DNA: TGCGCCAGCAGCACCAGGGGGCAACGCGCAGATACGCAGTATTTT
CDR3 protein: CASSTRGQRADTQYF
D gene: TRBD1
clone size: .
V gene: TRBV5-1
J gene: TRBJ2-3

CDR3 DNA: TGTGCCAGCAGTTCGGGAAACTTACAACAAGAGACCCAGTACTTC
CDR3 protein: CASSSGNLQQETQYF
D gene: .
clone size: .
V gene: TRBV4-2
J gene: TRBJ2-5

CDR3 DNA: TGTGCCAGCAGTATTGGACTTGACTCCAATCAGCCCCAGCATTTT
CDR3 protein: CASSIGLDSNQPQHF
D gene: .
clone size: .
V gene: TRBV28
J gene: TRBJ1-5

CDR3 DNA: TGTGCCAGCGCCTATGGACAGGGCCCCTACGAGCAGTACTTC
CDR3 protein: CASAYGQGPYEQYF
D gene: TRBD1
clone size: .
V gene: TRBV6-5
J gene: TRBJ2-7

CDR3 DNA: TGTGCCAGCAGAGTAGCGGGAGCGGCCTACAATGAGCAGTTCTTC
CDR3 protein: CASRVAGAAYNEQFF
D gene: TRBD2
clone size: few
V gene: TRBV6-5
J gene: TRBJ2-1

CDR3 DNA: TGTGCCAGCAGCCAAAGCGGAACCTCCTACAATGAGCAGTTCTTC
CDR3 protein: CASSQSGTSYNEQFF
D gene: .
clone size: once
V gene: TRBV11-2
J gene: TRBJ2-1

CDR3 DNA: TGTGCCAGCAGCCTACGGCGCGGACCCCTCCACTTT
CDR3 protein: CASSLRRGPLHF
D gene: .
clone size: .
V gene: TRBV28
J gene: TRBJ1-6

CDR3 DNA: TGTGCCTGGAGTCGGAGTTCCTATGGCTACACCTTC
CDR3 protein: CAWSRSSYGYTF
D gene: .
clone size: .
V gene: TRBV30
J gene: TRBJ1-2

CDR3 DNA: TGTGCCAGCCTGAAGATGGGGGCCCACATCACCCTCCACTTT
CDR3 protein: CASLKMGAHITLHF
D gene: .
clone size: .
V gene: TRBV2
J gene: TRBJ1-6

CDR3 DNA: TGCGCCAGCAGCTTGGTACTAGCGGTCCAAGAGACCCAGTACTTC
CDR3 protein: CASSLVLAVQETQYF
D gene: TRBD2
clone size: once
V gene: TRBV5-1
J gene: TRBJ2-5

CDR3 DNA: TGTGCCAGTAGTACCGGACAGTTCTCTGGGGCCAACGTCCTGACTTTC
CDR3 protein: CASSTGQFSGANVLTF
D gene: .
clone size: .
V gene: TRBV19
J gene: TRBJ2-6

CDR3 DNA: TGTGCCATCAGAAACAGGGAAAGTAACTATGGCTACACCTTC
CDR3 protein: CAIRNRESNYGYTF
D gene: .
clone size: .
V gene: TRBV10-3
J gene: TRBJ1-2

CDR3 DNA: TGTGCCAGCTCACACCGGTCCCCGGGACAGGGTCATAACTATGGCTACACCTTC
CDR3 protein: CASSHRSPGQGHNYGYTF
D gene: TRBD1
clone size: .
V gene: TRBV18
J gene: TRBJ1-2

CDR3 DNA: TGTGCCAGCAGCCCCCGGTTTGGCAGGGGGCTCTACGAGCAGTACTTC
CDR3 protein: CASSPRFGRGLYEQYF
D gene: TRBD1
clone size: .
V gene: TRBV9
J gene: TRBJ2-7

CDR3 DNA: TGTGCCAGCAGCTCACCCCTGGGGGAACAGGGGGTTGCAGATACGCAGTATTTT
CDR3 protein: CASSSPLGEQGVADTQYF
D gene: TRBD1
clone size: few
V gene: TRBV7-8
J gene: TRBJ2-3

CDR3 DNA: TGTGCCAGCAGCGCTCGCCCAGGTCCCCAAGAGACCCAGTACTTC
CDR3 protein: CASSARPGPQETQYF
D gene: .
clone size: .
V gene: TRBV7-3
J gene: TRBJ2-5

CDR3 DNA: TGTGCCAGCTCCGGGGGGGGCCTCTATGGCTACACCTTC
CDR3 protein: CASSGGGLYGYTF
D gene: .
clone size: .
V gene: TRBV5-4
J gene: TRBJ1-2

CDR3 DNA: TGTGCCAGCAGCGCGACTAGCGGCACAGATACGCAGTATTTT
CDR3 protein: CASSATSGTDTQYF
D gene: TRBD2
clone size: .
V gene: TRBV2
J gene: TRBJ2-3

CDR3 DNA: TGTGCCAGCAGTTCCGGGACTGCAGTCCTCACTGAAGCTTTCTTT
CDR3 protein: CASSSGTAVLTEAFF
D gene: .
clone size: .
V gene: TRBV6-5
J gene: TRBJ1-1

CDR3 DNA: TGTGCCAGCAGTTCGGCAGCGGGAGGGTCCTACAATGAGCAGTTCTTC
CDR3 protein: CASSSAAGGSYNEQFF
D gene: TRBD2
clone size: .
V gene: TRBV28
J gene: TRBJ2-1